This TCR beta chain was observed in a study of CD8 T cells in ankylosing spondylitis (dated by TCRdb to about 2017). About the full investigation: To find TCR variants linked to disease, the study profiled T cell receptor beta repertoires in ankylosing spondylitis patients and healthy donors. The full study cohort comprised approximately 23 ankylosing spondylitis patients and 85 to 120 healthy donors. Peripheral blood was sampled, and synovial fluid was also collected from ankylosing spondylitis patients.

This clonotype was counted ten times or more. The antigen it binds to is not known. No much larger clonotype is one base removed from it; base qualities were not supplied. The CDR3, cysteine through phenylalanine, is 13 amino acids long. The sequence is cut down to CDR3 DNA, 39 bases in frame from base 1. CDR1 and CDR2, looked up from the germline V gene, are MDHEN and SYDVKM. The junction carries 15 bases between V and J, which are trimmed by 6 bases and 7 bases respectively. Summary of the overall study and its limitations: A CD8+ phenotype was shown by the disease-linked clones, which were found at relatively low frequencies in peripheral blood. Some motif variants were previously reported in synovial fluid and blood of reactive arthritis patients, suggesting common disease-initiation mechanisms. Blood from ankylosing spondylitis patients appeared to be characterized by a TCR beta motif made up of 8 or 9 highly homologous amino acid variants. The disease-linked clones were reported as significantly enriched in matched synovial fluid samples from ankylosing spondylitis patients.

The data were produced on an Illumina HiSeq 2500. Quantitative 5'-RACE with molecular barcodes was the method used to prepare the TCR beta libraries. In the source study's methods: To identify disease-linked TCR variants, a new computational method was used, one built on a probabilistic model of VDJ rearrangement. TCRdb itself trimmed the public reads at Q25 with fastp, ran MiXCR and retained productive beta chains. Every entry covers one CDR3 protein and lists the most common genes and DNA from its rows. These V and J calls rely on TCRdb rather than the paper's analysis. This sample lists 150,000 to 200,000 distinct CDR3 sequences; roughly 12% were detected once. The ten largest make up about 29% of the sample.

Sequencing input: blood, either unsorted or a sorted T cell fraction (not recorded which). The chain joins TRBV28 to TRBJ1-2; perhaps TRBD1 is the D gene, with 6 bases matching. The sequence came from a male donor with ankylosing spondylitis or in good health (not recorded which). The encoded CDR3 is CASRTPSTGGYTF. The DNA sequence is as follows: TGTGCCAGCAGAACGCCCTCGACAGGTGGCTACACCTTC.